The 28 T cell receptor beta chains reported below all come from one sample, sequenced in a study of CD8 T cells in ankylosing spondylitis. TCRdb used MiXCR to reprocess the 5' RACE reads, holding one entry per CDR3 protein. The sample lists over 400,000 distinct CDR3 sequences; around 26% were seen once. Their target antigens are unknown. The study, taken as a whole, reports: A TCR beta motif of about eight highly homologous variants appeared characteristic of ankylosing spondylitis blood.

Material: blood, either unsorted or a sorted T cell fraction (not recorded which). Receptors were obtained from a male donor with ankylosing spondylitis.

The V and J genes are TRBV5-8 and TRBJ2-7; TRBD2 agrees at 9 bases. With 6 bases clipped from V and 3 bases from J, the junction kept 7 bases outside the gene matches. This CDR3 region has 14 residues. Germline loops: CDR1 SGHTS, CDR2 YDEGEE. The CDR3 DNA reads TGTGCCAGCATCACGACTAGCGGATTCTACGAGCAGTACGTC. Residues: CASITTSGFYEQYV.

Only one count was recorded for this clonotype. This chain links TRBV13 with TRBJ2-1; D not certain. The CDR3 sequence is 15 residues long. CDR1 PRHDT and CDR2 FYEKMQ come from the germline V gene (reference sequence). V lost 2 bases and J 5 bases, leaving 13 bases between the germline ends. This chain's CDR3 is CASSLRFLRDNEQFF. CDR3 nucleotides: TGTGCCAGCAGCTTACGTTTCTTACGAGACAATGAGCAGTTCTTC.

The chain recombines TRBV6-1 with TRBJ1-1; D may be TRBD1 (6 bases). The CDR3 has 13 amino acids. Deletions cut 5 bases from V and 3 bases from J, with 10 bases between. Per germline, CDR1 MNHNS and CDR2 SASEGT. CDR3 bases: TGTGCCAGCAGTCGGGGGGCCGACACTGAAGCTTTCTTT. This encodes CASSRGADTEAFF.

This clonotype came up a few times. The rearrangement joins TRBV7-2 to TRBJ1-5, with TRBD1 matching over 9 bases. V lost 5 bases, J lost 5 bases, and 4 bases stayed unmatched. Germline V gives CDR1 SGHTA, CDR2 FQGNSA. CDR3 length: 14 residues. The CDR3: CASSPGQGYQPQHF. DNA of the CDR3: TGTGCCAGCAGCCCGGGACAGGGCTATCAGCCCCAGCATTTT. Full variable domain (rest looked up from reference TRBV7-2 and TRBJ1-5): GAGVSQSPSNKVTEKGKDVELRCDPISGHTALYWYRQSLGQGLEFLIYFQGNSAPDKSGLPSDRFSAERTGGSVSTLTIQRTQQEDSAVYLCASSPGQGYQPQHFGDGTRLSIL.

The chain carries TRBV5-1 and TRBJ1-2; unclear D gene. Germline values: CDR1 SGHRS, CDR2 YFSETQ. Trimming stripped 4 bases from V and 7 bases from J, with 17 bases between. The CDR3 runs 14 residues. CDR3 DNA sequence: TGCGCCAGCAGCCTGATGGACGCTACCGCTGGCTACACCTTC. This codes for CASSLMDATAGYTF.

This clonotype was counted between two and nine times. The chain recombines TRBV24-1 with TRBJ2-1; tentative D call: TRBD2 (5 bases). The CDR3 contains 17 residues. With 3 bases removed from V and 0 bases from J, the gap between germline ends came to 14 bases. Germline CDR1 is KGHDR and CDR2 is SFDVKD. The CDR3 nucleotides are TGTGCCACCAGTGATGAATCCCTAGCCCCCTCCTACAATGAGCAGTTCTTC. This gives the protein CATSDESLAPSYNEQFF.

This clonotype came up a few times. The CDR3 sequence is CASSKASSGRYNEQFF. The CDR3 DNA reads TGTGCCAGCAGCAAAGCCTCTAGCGGGAGATACAATGAGCAGTTCTTC. The chain combines TRBV21-1 with TRBJ2-1; TRBD2 reflects the table's D call only, with no check against the DNA. TRBV21-1 is assigned pseudogene status. The CDR3 has 16 amino acids.

V gene TRBV20-1 combines with J gene TRBJ2-7, with D hard to call. This CDR3 spans 13 amino acids. The V end lost 5 bases, the J end lost 0 bases, and 11 bases lay between the germline ends. In germline, CDR1 is DFQATT, CDR2 SNEGSKA (reference sequence). CDR3 nucleotide sequence: TGCAGTGCTGCCCAAGGGAACTCCTACGAGCAGTACTTC. This sequence encodes CSAAQGNSYEQYF.

The genes are TRBV29-1 and TRBJ2-3, with D tentatively TRBD2 (5 bases). Trimming removed 7 bases at V and 0 bases at J, with 5 bases between. Germline CDR1 SQVTM, CDR2 ANQGSEA. The CDR3 has 11 residues. Here the CDR3 DNA reads TGCAGCGGGACTAGCACAGATACGCAGTATTTT. Amino acids: CSGTSTDTQYF.

Only a few counts were recorded for this clonotype. This chain links TRBV4-2 with TRBJ2-5; D gene unclear. Deletions cut 4 bases from V and 3 bases from J, with 12 bases between. CDR1 is LGHNA, CDR2 YNFKEQ, per germline. The CDR3 runs 14 residues. The CDR3 DNA sequence: TGTGCCAGCAGCCGGTCGGCATACGAAGAGACCCAGTACTTC. Translation gives CASSRSAYEETQYF.

This sequence joins TRBV2 and TRBJ2-5; tentatively, D is TRBD1 (5 bases). The CDR3 loop spans 13 amino acids. V lost 6 bases, J lost 1 base, and 9 bases lay in between. From germline, CDR1 is SNHLY and CDR2 FYNNEI. CDR3 in DNA: TGTGCCAGCAGGAGGACATTCCAAGAGACCCAGTACTTC. This translates into CASRRTFQETQYF.

V and J are TRBV5-1 and TRBJ2-2, with TRBD1 as a possible D gene (6 bases). Germline CDR1 reads SGHRS; CDR2 reads YFSETQ. The CDR3 has 15 residues. Trimming cost V 1 base and J 4 bases, with 11 bases left between them. The CDR3: CASSLLGQVTGELFF. In DNA, the CDR3 is TGCGCCAGCAGCTTGTTGGGACAAGTCACCGGGGAGCTGTTTTTT.

The V call is TRBV4-2, the J call TRBJ2-3; TRBD2 matches at 12 bases. This CDR3 is 18 amino acids long. From germline, CDR1 is LGHNA and CDR2 YNFKEQ. The V gene end was trimmed by 0 bases and the J gene end by 3 bases; junction bases not matched to a gene: 7. The CDR3 protein is CASSQEVSSGRATDTQYF. The CDR3 nucleotides are TGTGCCAGCAGCCAAGAAGTCTCTAGCGGGAGGGCTACAGATACGCAGTATTTT.

Written as DNA, the CDR3 is TGTGCCAGCAGCTTGGGTAACTTACCGTCGGATACGCAGTATTTT. Encoded protein: CASSLGNLPSDTQYF. The genes are TRBV7-9 and TRBJ2-3, with D unresolved. There are 15 residues in the CDR3. The ends were cut back, 3 bases at V and 6 bases at J, with 16 bases in the middle. Germline V CDR1 and CDR2: SEHNR, FQNEAQ (reference sequence).

The CDR3 protein is CASSYLTDTQYF. The CDR3 nucleotides read TGTGCCAGCAGCTATTTAACAGATACGCAGTATTTT. V usage is TRBV11-2 and J usage is TRBJ2-3; D gene ambiguous. CDR3 length: 12 residues. With 4 bases removed from V and 3 bases from J, the gap between germline ends came to 5 bases. Germline V CDR1 and CDR2: SGHAT, FQNNGV.

J is TRBJ2-1 and V is TRBV7-8; D not resolved. CDR1 and CDR2 from the germline V gene are SGHVS and FQNEAQ. The CDR3 is 13 amino acids. Trimming removed 5 bases from V and 3 bases from J, with 8 bases in between. The CDR3 sequence: CASSIFLYNEQFF. In nucleotides, the CDR3 is TGTGCCAGCAGCATCTTCCTCTACAATGAGCAGTTCTTC.

The chain's CDR3 is CASSLADRGTEAFF. CDR3 nucleotide sequence: TGTGCCAGCAGCTTAGCGGACAGGGGAACTGAAGCTTTCTTT. The chain is built from TRBV7-9 and TRBJ1-1; TRBD1 matches 9 bases. The CDR3 length is 14 residues. The germline gives CDR1 SEHNR, CDR2 FQNEAQ (reference sequence). J gave up 5 bases and V 0 bases, and 1 base lay outside the gene matches.

This sequence joins TRBV20-1 and TRBJ2-3; 7 bases match TRBD1. The CDR3 contains 14 residues. Germline trimming cut 2 bases from V and 3 bases from J; bases unmatched to any gene: 5. The V gene's germline CDR1 is DFQATT and CDR2 SNEGSKA (reference sequence). The CDR3 DNA reads TGCAGTGCTAGAAAACAGGGGTCAACAGATACGCAGTATTTT. Its translation is CSARKQGSTDTQYF.

Only a few counts were recorded for this clonotype. The chain carries TRBV9 and TRBJ2-1; 10 bases match TRBD2. Looked up from germline, CDR1 is SGDLS and CDR2 is YYNGEE. The CDR3 length is 16 residues. V lost 4 bases, J lost 7 bases, and 11 bases stayed unmatched. CDR3 in amino acids: CASSSEGAGGWNEQFF. The CDR3 coding sequence is TGTGCCAGCAGCTCCGAGGGAGCGGGAGGGTGGAATGAGCAGTTCTTC. Looking up the rest from reference TRBV9 and TRBJ2-1 gives the full variable domain: DSGVTQTPKHLITATGQRVTLRCSPRSGDLSVYWYQQSLDQGLQFLIQYYNGEERAKGNILERFSAQQFPDLHSELNLSSLELGDSALYFCASSSEGAGGWNEQFFGPGTRLTVL.

The chain combines TRBV7-2 with TRBJ2-5; 10 nucleotides agree with TRBD1. The germline gives CDR1 SGHTA, CDR2 FQGNSA. Trimming cost V 5 bases and J 9 bases; bases outside gene matches: 9. The CDR3 runs 14 residues. The CDR3 DNA reads TGTGCCAGCAGCACCGGACAGGGGGAGTGGGCCCAGTACTTC. Translating gives CASSTGQGEWAQYF.

The sample holds a few counts of this clonotype. This chain links TRBV20-1 with TRBJ2-5; 8 positions match TRBD1. The CDR3 covers 15 residues. V shed 4 bases, J shed 5 bases, and the junction held 12 bases outside the gene matches. From germline, CDR1 is DFQATT and CDR2 SNEGSKA (reference sequence). The CDR3 region has the DNA TGCAGTGCTACTACGGGGCAGGGGGCGCGGGAGACCCAGTACTTC. Its protein product is CSATTGQGARETQYF.

This clonotype was counted only a few times. V usage is TRBV12-3 or TRBV12-4 and J usage is TRBJ1-6, with unresolved D. The CDR3 has 14 residues. V was cut by 3 bases and J by 12 bases, with 15 bases left in between. The CDR3 DNA follows: TGTGCCAGCAGTTTCGCGGCGGAGTCCTTACCCCTCCACTTT. It translates to CASSFAAESLPLHF.

This clonotype has ten or more counts. The chain uses TRBV5-1 and TRBJ1-3; 9 bases agree with TRBD1. From germline, CDR1 is SGHRS and CDR2 YFSETQ. J was trimmed by 4 bases and V by 4 bases; bases with no gene match: 3. The CDR3 consists of 14 residues. For the CDR3, the DNA is TGCGCCAGCAGCCTGGACAGGGGAGGAAACACCATATATTTT. As protein: CASSLDRGGNTIYF.

The rearrangement links TRBV20-1 to TRBJ2-2, with 12 bases matching TRBD2. Looked up from germline, CDR1 is DFQATT and CDR2 is SNEGSKA (reference sequence). V was pared by 0 bases and J by 6 bases, with 2 bases of the junction left unmatched. The CDR3 contains 15 residues. The CDR3 here is CSARDPSGRAGELFF. The CDR3 DNA is TGCAGTGCTAGAGATCCTAGCGGGAGGGCCGGGGAGCTGTTTTTT.

This clonotype was found a few times. The chain employs TRBV12-3 or TRBV12-4 and TRBJ1-1, with no clear D. This CDR3 spans 14 amino acids. Trimming pared 7 bases from V and 5 bases from J, leaving 17 bases between. The CDR3 loop reads CASTPKKGRTEAFF. CDR3 nucleotides: TGTGCCAGCACCCCAAAGAAGGGCCGGACTGAAGCTTTCTTT.

This clonotype was detected a few times. The V gene is TRBV5-1, the J gene TRBJ2-5; 16 positions agree with TRBD2. The V gene end was trimmed by 3 bases and the J gene end by 2 bases; junction bases not matched to a gene: 7. The germline V gene encodes CDR1 SGHRS and CDR2 YFSETQ. The length of the CDR3 is 18 residues. The CDR3 here is CASSSGLAGGPSQETQYF. The CDR3 DNA follows: TGCGCCAGCAGCTCGGGACTAGCGGGAGGGCCCTCGCAAGAGACCCAGTACTTC.

This rearrangement joins TRBV12-3 or TRBV12-4 to TRBJ2-3; 7 bases match TRBD1. The J segment lost 4 bases and the V segment lost 5 bases, leaving 6 bases of the junction unmatched. CDR3 size: 14 residues. In DNA, the CDR3 is TGTGCCAGCAGTGAACAACAGGGGCCAGATACGCAGTATTTT. Its translation is CASSEQQGPDTQYF.

DNA for the CDR3: TGTGCCAGCAGCCCAAATGTAGGGGGCGGGTATGGCTACACCTTC. Its translation is CASSPNVGGGYGYTF. The chain links TRBV7-2 to TRBJ1-2, with 7 positions matching TRBD1. The CDR3 sequence is 15 residues long. V lost 5 bases, J lost 5 bases, and 11 bases stayed unmatched. In germline, CDR1 is SGHTA, CDR2 FQGNSA. Combining the CDR3 with reference TRBV7-2 and TRBJ1-2 gives the whole variable domain GAGVSQSPSNKVTEKGKDVELRCDPISGHTALYWYRQSLGQGLEFLIYFQGNSAPDKSGLPSDRFSAERTGGSVSTLTIQRTQQEDSAVYLCASSPNVGGGYGYTFGSGTRLTVV.